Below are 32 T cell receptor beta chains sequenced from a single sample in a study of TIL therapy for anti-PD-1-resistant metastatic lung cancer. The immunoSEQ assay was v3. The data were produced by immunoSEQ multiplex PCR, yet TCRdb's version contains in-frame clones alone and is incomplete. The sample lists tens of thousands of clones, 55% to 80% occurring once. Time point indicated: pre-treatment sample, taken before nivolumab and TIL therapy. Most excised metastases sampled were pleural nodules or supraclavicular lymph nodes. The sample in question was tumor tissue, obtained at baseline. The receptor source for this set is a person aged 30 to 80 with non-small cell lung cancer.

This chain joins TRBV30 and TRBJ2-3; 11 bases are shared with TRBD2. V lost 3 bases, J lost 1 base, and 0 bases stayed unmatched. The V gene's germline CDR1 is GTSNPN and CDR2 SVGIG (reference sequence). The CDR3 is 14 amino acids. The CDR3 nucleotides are TGTGCCTGGAGGGGACTAGCGGGCACAGATACGCAGTATTTT. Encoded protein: CAWRGLAGTDTQYF.

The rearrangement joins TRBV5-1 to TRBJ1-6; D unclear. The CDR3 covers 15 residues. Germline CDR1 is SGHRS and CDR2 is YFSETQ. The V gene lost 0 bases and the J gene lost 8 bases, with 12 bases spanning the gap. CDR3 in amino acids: CASSLAAAAYSPLHF. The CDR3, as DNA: TGCGCCAGCAGCTTGGCGGCAGCGGCGTATTCACCCCTCCACTTT.

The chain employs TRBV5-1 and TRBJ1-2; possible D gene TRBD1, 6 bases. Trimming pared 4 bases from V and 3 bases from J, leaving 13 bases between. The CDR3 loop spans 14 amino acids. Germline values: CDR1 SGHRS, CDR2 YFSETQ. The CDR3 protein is CASSPEGGYYGYTF. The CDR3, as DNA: TGCGCCAGCAGCCCTGAGGGGGGTTACTATGGCTACACCTTC.

CDR3 in amino acids: CASTDPYDYNEQFF. The CDR3 nucleotides read TGCGCCAGCACCGACCCTTACGACTACAATGAGCAGTTCTTC. The chain recombines TRBV10-2 with TRBJ2-1; D uncertain. CDR1 and CDR2 (germline): WSHSY, SAAADI. The CDR3 consists of 14 residues. The ends were cut back, 7 bases at V and 3 bases at J, with 13 bases in the middle.

The CDR3 protein is CASSRTRHDLYEQYF. In DNA form, the CDR3 reads TGCGCCAGCAGTCGTACACGGCACGATCTTTACGAGCAGTACTTC. The gene calls are TRBV5-1 and TRBJ2-7; D unresolved. Germline CDR1 and CDR2: SGHRS and YFSETQ. The ends were cut back, 5 bases at V and 4 bases at J, with 19 bases in the middle. The CDR3 runs to 15 residues. The whole variable domain, remainder taken from reference TRBV5-1 and TRBJ2-7, is KAGVTQTPRYLIKTRGQQVTLSCSPISGHRSVSWYQQTPGQGLQFLFEYFSETQRNKGNFPGRFSGRQFSNSRSEMNVSTLELGDSALYLCASSRTRHDLYEQYFGPGTRLTVT.

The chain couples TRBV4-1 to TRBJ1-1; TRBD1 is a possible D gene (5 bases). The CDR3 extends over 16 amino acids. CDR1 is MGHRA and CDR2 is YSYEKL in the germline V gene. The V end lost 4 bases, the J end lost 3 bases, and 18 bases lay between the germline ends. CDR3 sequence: CASSRDPFERDTEAFF. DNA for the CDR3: TGCGCCAGCAGCCGGGACCCCTTCGAGAGAGACACTGAAGCTTTCTTT.

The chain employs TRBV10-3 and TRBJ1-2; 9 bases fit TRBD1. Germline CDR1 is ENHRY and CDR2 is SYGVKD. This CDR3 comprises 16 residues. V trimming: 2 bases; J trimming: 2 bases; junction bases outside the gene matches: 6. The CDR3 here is CAISEGATGGNYGYTF. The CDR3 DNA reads TGTGCCATCAGTGAGGGGGCCACAGGGGGCAACTATGGCTACACCTTC.

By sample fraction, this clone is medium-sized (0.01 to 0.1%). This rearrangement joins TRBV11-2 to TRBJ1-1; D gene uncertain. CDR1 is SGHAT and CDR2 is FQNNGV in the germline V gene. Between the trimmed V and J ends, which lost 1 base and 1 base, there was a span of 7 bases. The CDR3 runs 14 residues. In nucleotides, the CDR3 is TGTGCCAGCAGCTTAGGTTCAGGGAACACTGAAGCTTTCTTT. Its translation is CASSLGSGNTEAFF.

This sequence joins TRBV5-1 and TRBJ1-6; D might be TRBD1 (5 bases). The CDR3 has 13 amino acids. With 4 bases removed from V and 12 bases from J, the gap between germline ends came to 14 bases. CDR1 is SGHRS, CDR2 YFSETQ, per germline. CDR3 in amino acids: CASSPRGREPLHF. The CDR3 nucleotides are TGCGCCAGCAGCCCACGGGGCCGGGAACCCCTCCACTTT.

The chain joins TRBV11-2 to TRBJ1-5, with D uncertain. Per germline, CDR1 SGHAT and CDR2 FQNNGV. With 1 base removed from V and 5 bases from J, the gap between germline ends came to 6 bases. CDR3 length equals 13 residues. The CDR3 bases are TGTGCCAGCAGCTTAGGGGGTTATCAGCCCCAGCATTTT. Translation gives CASSLGGYQPQHF. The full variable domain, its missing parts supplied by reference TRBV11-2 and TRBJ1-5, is EAGVAQSPRYKIIEKRQSVAFWCNPISGHATLYWYQQILGQGPKLLIQFQNNGVVDDSQLPKDRFSAERLKGVDSTLKIQPAKLEDSAVYLCASSLGGYQPQHFGDGTRLSIL.

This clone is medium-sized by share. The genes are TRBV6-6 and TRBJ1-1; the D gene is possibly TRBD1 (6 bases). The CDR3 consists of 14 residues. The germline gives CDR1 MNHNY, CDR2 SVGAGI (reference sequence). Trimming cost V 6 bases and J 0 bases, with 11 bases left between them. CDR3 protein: CASRSGQMNTEAFF. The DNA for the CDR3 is TGTGCCAGCAGGTCGGGACAAATGAACACTGAAGCTTTCTTT.

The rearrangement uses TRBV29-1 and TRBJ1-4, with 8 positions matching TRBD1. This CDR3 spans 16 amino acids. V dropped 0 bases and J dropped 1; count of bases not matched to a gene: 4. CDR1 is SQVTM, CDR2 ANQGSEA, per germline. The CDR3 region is CSVEDPGGRTNEKLFF. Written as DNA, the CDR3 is TGCAGCGTTGAAGATCCAGGGGGCAGAACTAATGAAAAACTGTTTTTT.

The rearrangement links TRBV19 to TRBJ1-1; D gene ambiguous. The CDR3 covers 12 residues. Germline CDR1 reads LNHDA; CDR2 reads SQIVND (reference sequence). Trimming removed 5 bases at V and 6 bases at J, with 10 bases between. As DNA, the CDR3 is TGTGCCAGTAGTTTTCTCCGGTCTGAAGCTTTCTTT. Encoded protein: CASSFLRSEAFF.

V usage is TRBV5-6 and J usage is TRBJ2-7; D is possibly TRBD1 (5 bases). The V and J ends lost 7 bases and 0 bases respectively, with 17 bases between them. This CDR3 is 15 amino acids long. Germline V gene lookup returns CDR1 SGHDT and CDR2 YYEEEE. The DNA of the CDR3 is TGTGCCAGCGGTTCCCGTGGCAGGGTCTCCTACGAGCAGTACTTC. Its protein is CASGSRGRVSYEQYF. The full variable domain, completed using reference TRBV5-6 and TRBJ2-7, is DAGVTQSPTHLIKTRGQQVTLRCSPKSGHDTVSWYQQALGQGPQFIFQYYEEEERQRGNFPDRFSGHQFPNYSSELNVNALLLGDSALYLCASGSRGRVSYEQYFGPGTRLTVT.

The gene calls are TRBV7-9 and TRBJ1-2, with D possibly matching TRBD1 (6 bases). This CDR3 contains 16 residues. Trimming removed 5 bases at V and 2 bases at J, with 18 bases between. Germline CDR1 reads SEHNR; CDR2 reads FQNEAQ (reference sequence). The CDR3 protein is CASSANRERANYGYTF. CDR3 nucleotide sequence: TGTGCCAGCAGCGCGAACAGGGAAAGGGCCAACTATGGCTACACCTTC. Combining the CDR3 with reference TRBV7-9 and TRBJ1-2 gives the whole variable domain DTGVSQNPRHKITKRGQNVTFRCDPISEHNRLYWYRQTLGQGPEFLTYFQNEAQLEKSRLLSDRFSAERPKGSFSTLEIQRTEQGDSAMYLCASSANRERANYGYTFGSGTRLTVV.

Here the CDR3 DNA reads TGTGCCTGGAAAGCTAGCGGGGGCCAAGAGACCCAGTACTTC. Encoded protein: CAWKASGGQETQYF. This rearrangement joins TRBV30 to TRBJ2-5; 10 bases are a match to TRBD2. The V and J ends lost 4 bases and 1 base, in that order; junction bases with no gene match: 3. CDR1 is GTSNPN and CDR2 is SVGIG in the germline V gene (reference sequence). The length of the CDR3 is 14 residues.

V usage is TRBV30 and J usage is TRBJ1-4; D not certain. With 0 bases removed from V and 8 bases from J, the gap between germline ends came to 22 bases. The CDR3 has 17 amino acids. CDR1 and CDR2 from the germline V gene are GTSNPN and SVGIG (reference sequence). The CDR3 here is CAWSVMYQAKGGEKLFF. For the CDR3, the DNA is TGTGCCTGGAGTGTCATGTACCAGGCCAAGGGTGGGGAAAAACTGTTTTTT. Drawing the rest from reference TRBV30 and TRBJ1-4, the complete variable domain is SQTIHQWPATLVQPVGSPLSLECTVEGTSNPNLYWYRQAAGRGLQLLFYSVGIGQISSEVPQNLSASRPQDRQFILSSKKLLLSDSGFYLCAWSVMYQAKGGEKLFFGSGTQLSVL.

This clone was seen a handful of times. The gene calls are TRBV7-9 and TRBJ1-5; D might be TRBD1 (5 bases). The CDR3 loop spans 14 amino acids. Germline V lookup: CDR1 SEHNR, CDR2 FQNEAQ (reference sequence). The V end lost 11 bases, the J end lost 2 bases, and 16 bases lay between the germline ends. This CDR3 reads CASSGGTGNQPQHF. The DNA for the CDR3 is TGTGCCTCGTCGGGGGGGACGGGCAATCAGCCCCAGCATTTT.

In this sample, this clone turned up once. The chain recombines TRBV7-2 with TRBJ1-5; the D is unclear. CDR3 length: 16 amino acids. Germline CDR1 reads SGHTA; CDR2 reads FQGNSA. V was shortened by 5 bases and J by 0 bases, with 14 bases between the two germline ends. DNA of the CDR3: TGTGCCAGCAGCGCGGACCCGTATTATAGCAATCAGCCCCAGCATTTT. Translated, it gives CASSADPYYSNQPQHF.

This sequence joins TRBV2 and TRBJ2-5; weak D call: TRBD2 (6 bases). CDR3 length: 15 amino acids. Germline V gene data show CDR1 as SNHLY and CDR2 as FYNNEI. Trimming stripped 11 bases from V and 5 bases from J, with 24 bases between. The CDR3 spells CAGGHREQAGETQYF. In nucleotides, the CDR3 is TGTGCCGGCGGACACCGGGAGCAAGCCGGGGAGACCCAGTACTTC.

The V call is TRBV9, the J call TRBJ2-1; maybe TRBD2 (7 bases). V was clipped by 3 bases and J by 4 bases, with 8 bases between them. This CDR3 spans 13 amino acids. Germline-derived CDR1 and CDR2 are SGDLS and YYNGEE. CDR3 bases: TGTGCCAGCAGCGAGGGGGGGTACAATGAGCAGTTCTTC. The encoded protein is CASSEGGYNEQFF. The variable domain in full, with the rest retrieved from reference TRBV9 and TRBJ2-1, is DSGVTQTPKHLITATGQRVTLRCSPRSGDLSVYWYQQSLDQGLQFLIQYYNGEERAKGNILERFSAQQFPDLHSELNLSSLELGDSALYFCASSEGGYNEQFFGPGTRLTVL.

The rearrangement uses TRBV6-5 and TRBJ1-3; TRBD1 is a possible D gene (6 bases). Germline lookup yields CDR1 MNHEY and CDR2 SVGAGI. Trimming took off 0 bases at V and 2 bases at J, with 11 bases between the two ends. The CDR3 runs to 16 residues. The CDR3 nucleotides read TGTGCCAGCAGTTACTCGTTGGCAGGGGCTGGAAACACCATATATTTT. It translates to CASSYSLAGAGNTIYF.

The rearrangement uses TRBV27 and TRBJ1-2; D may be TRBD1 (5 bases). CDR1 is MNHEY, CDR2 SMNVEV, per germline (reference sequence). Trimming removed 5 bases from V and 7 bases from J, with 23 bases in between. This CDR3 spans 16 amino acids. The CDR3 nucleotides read TGTGCCAGCAGTGCCTATGGGGCTGGATCTTCTGGTGGCTACACCTTC. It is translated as CASSAYGAGSSGGYTF.

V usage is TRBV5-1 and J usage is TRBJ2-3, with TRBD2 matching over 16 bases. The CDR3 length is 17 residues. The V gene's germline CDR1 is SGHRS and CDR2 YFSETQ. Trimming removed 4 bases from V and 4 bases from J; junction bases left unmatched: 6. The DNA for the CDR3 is TGCGCCAGCAGCACCGGGACTAGCGGGGGGGCAGCAGATACGCAGTATTTT. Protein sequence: CASSTGTSGGAADTQYF.

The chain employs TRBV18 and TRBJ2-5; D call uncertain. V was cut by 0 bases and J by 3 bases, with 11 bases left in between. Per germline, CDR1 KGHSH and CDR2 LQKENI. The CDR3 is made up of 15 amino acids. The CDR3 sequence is CASSPPAGSEETQYF. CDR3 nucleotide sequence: TGTGCCAGCTCACCACCGGCAGGATCCGAAGAGACCCAGTACTTC.

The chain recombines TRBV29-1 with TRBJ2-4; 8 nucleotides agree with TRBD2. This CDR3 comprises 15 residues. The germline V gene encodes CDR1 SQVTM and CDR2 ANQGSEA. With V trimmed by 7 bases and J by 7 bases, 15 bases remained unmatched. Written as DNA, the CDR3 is TGCAGCGCACGAGTGGGACTAGAAAAGGGGAACATTCAGTACTTC. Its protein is CSARVGLEKGNIQYF.

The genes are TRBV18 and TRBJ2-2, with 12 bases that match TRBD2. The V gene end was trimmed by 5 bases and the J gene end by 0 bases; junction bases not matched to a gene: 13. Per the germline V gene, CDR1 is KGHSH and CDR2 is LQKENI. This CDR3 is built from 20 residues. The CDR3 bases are TGTGCCAGCTCAGAAGTTCGGGCTAGGACTAGCGGGGCGAACACCGGGGAGCTGTTTTTT. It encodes CASSEVRARTSGANTGELFF.

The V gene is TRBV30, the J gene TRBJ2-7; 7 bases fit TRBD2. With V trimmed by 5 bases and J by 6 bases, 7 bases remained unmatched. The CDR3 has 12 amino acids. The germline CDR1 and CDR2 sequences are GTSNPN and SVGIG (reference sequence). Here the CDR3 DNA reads TGTGCCTGGGGGAGGGACCAGTCCGAGCAGTACTTC. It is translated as CAWGRDQSEQYF.

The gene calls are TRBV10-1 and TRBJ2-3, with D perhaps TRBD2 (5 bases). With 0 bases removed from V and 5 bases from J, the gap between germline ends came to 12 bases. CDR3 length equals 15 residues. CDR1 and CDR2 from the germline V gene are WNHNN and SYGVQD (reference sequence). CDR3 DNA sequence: TGCGCCAGCAGTGAGTCTTTTACCCGGGGAGATACGCAGTATTTT. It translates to CASSESFTRGDTQYF.

CDR3: CATSDPPGPSKGEKLFF. The CDR3 coding sequence is TGTGCCACCAGTGATCCTCCGGGTCCCTCGAAGGGGGAAAAACTGTTTTTT. This rearrangement joins TRBV15 to TRBJ1-4; weak D call: TRBD1 (5 bases). The germline V and J ends were trimmed by 6 bases and 8 bases, with 25 bases remaining between them. The CDR3 sequence is 17 residues long. Germline assignment: CDR1 LNHNV and CDR2 YYDKDF (reference sequence).

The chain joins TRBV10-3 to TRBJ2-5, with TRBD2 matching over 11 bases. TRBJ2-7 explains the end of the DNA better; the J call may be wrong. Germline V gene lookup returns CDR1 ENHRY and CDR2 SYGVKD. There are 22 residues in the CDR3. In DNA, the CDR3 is TGTGCCATCAGTGAGACCGGGATACTAGGTATAGCGGGGGGGCCCTACTCCTACGAGCAGTACTTC. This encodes CAISETGILGIAGGPYSYEQYF.

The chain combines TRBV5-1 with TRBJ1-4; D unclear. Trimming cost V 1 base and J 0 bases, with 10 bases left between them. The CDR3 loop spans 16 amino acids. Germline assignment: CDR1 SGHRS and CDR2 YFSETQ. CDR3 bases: TGCGCCAGCAGCTTGTTTGGGCAGTCAACTAATGAAAAACTGTTTTTT. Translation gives CASSLFGQSTNEKLFF.